This note documents a single TCR beta chain sequence. This CDR3 region has 15 residues. Germline CDR1 is SGHAT and CDR2 is FQNNGV. The V segment lost 6 bases and the J segment 3 bases; nucleotides outside the gene matches: 7. The entry originates in a study of shared clonotypes between healthy human individuals. Measured with immunoSEQ multiplex PCR; TCRdb has only the in-frame clones, and not every one. The data hold 110,000 or so clones, with around 68% observed a single time. This chain joins TRBV11-2 and TRBJ2-3; TRBD2 aligns across 9 bases. This TCR was recovered from a woman aged 30 to 39 in good health. Sequences were obtained from memory CD8+ T cells sorted from blood. Subset given: CD45RO+ cells pooled with CCR7-negative TemRA cells. The CDR3 is CASRSKREVTDTQYF. Here the CDR3 DNA reads TGTGCCAGCAGGAGTAAGCGGGAGGTGACAGATACGCAGTATTTT.